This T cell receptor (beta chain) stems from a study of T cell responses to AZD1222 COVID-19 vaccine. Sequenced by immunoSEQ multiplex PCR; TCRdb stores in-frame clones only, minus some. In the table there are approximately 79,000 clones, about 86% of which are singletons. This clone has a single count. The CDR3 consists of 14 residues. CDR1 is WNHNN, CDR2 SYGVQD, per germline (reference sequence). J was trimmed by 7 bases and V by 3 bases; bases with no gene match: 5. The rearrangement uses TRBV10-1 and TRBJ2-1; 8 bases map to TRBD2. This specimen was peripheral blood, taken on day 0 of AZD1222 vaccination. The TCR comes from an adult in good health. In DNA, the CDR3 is TGCGCCAGCAGTGATGTCGGGAGGGGTAATGAGCAGTTCTTC. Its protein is CASSDVGRGNEQFF.